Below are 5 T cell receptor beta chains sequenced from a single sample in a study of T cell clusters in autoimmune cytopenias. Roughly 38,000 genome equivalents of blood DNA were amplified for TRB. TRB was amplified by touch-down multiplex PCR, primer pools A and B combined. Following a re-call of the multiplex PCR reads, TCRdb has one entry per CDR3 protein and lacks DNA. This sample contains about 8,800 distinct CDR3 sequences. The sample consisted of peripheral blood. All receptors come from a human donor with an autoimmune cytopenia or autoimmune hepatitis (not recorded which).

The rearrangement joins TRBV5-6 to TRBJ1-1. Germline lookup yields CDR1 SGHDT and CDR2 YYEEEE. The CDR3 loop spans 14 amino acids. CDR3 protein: CASSLGGNRAEAFF.

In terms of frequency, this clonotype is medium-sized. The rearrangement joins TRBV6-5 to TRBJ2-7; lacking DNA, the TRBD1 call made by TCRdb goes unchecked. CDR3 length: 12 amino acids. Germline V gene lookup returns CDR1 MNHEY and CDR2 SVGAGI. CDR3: CASRSGAGEQYF.

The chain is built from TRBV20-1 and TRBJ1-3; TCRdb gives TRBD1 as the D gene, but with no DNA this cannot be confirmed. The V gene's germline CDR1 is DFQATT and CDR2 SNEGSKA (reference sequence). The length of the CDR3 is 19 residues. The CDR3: CSARSWDIQHLNSGNTIYF.

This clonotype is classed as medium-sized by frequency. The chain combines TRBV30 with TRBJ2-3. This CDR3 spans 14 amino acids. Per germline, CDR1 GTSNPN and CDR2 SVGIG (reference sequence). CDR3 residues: CAWSGGLYTDTQYF.

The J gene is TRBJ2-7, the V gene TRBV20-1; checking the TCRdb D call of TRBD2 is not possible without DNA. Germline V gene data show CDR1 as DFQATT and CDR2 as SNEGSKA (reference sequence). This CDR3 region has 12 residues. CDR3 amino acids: CSALDPPHEQYF.